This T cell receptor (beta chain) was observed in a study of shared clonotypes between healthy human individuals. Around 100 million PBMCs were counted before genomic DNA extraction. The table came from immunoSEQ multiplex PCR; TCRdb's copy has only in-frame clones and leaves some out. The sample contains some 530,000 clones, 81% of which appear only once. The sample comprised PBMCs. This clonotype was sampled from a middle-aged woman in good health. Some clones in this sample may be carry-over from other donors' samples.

The CDR3 DNA reads TGTGCCAGCAGTATTTACCGCTCCTACGAGCAGTACTTC. Protein: CASSIYRSYEQYF. V and J are TRBV6-1 and TRBJ2-7; no definite D call. V gave up 5 bases and J gave up 0 bases, with 8 bases separating them. The CDR3 has 13 residues. Germline V gene sequence: CDR1 MNHNS, CDR2 SASEGT.